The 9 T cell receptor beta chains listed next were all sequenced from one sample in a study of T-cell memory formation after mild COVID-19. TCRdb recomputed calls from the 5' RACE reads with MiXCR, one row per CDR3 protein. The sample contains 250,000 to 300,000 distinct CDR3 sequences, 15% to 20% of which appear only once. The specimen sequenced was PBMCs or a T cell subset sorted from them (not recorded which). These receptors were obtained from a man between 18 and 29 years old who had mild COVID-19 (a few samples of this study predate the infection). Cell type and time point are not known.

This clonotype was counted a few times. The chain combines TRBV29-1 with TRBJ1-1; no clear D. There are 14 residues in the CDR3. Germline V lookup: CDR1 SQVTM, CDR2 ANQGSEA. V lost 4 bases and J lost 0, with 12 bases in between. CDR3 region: CSVGGREMNTEAFF. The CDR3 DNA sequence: TGCAGCGTTGGTGGGCGAGAAATGAACACTGAAGCTTTCTTT.

CDR3 loop: CASSPGGWTEAFF. The CDR3 bases are TGTGCCAGCAGCCCAGGGGGTTGGACTGAAGCTTTCTTT. The rearrangement links TRBV12-3 or TRBV12-4 to TRBJ1-1, with TRBD1 identical over 7 bases. V lost 6 bases and J lost 5; bases outside the gene matches: 6. The CDR3 contains 13 residues.

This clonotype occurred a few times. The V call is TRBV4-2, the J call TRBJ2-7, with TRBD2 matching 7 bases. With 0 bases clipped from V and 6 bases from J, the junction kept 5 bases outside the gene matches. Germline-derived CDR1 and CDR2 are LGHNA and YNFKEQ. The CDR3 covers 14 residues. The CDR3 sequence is CASSQDSGQGEQYF. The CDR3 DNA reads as TGTGCCAGCAGCCAAGATAGCGGGCAGGGCGAGCAGTACTTC.

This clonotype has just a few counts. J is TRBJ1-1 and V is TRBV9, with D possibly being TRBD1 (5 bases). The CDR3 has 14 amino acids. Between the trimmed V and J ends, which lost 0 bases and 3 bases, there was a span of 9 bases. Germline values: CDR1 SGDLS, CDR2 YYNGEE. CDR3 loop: CASSVVDSHTEAFF. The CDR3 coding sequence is TGTGCCAGCAGCGTAGTCGACAGCCACACTGAAGCTTTCTTT.

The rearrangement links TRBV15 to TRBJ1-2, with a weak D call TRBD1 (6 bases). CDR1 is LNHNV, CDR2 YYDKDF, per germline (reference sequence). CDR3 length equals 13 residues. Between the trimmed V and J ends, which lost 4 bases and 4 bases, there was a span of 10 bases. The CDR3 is CATSIQGPYGYTF. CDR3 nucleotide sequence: TGTGCCACCAGCATACAGGGCCCCTATGGCTACACCTTC.

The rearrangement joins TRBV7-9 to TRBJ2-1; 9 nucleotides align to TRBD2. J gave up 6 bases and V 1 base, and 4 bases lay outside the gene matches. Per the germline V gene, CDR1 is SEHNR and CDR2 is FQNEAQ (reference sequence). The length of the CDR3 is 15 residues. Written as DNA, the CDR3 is TGTGCCAGCAGCTTAGGGGCTAGCGGGGTCAATGAGCAGTTCTTC. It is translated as CASSLGASGVNEQFF.

The CDR3 loop is CSASGGAGQPQHF. In DNA, the CDR3 is TGCAGTGCTTCAGGGGGCGCGGGACAGCCCCAGCATTTT. This chain joins TRBV20-1 and TRBJ1-5, with TRBD1 identical over 8 bases. Germline V gene lookup returns CDR1 DFQATT and CDR2 SNEGSKA (reference sequence). This CDR3 is built from 13 residues. V lost 5 bases, J lost 7 bases, and 7 bases stayed unmatched.

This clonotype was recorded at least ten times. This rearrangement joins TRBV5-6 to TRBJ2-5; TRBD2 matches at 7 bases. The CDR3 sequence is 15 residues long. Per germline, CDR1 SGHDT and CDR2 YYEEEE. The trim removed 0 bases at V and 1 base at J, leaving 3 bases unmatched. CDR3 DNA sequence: TGTGCCAGCAGCTTGGCAGCGGGGAGCCAAGAGACCCAGTACTTC. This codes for CASSLAAGSQETQYF.

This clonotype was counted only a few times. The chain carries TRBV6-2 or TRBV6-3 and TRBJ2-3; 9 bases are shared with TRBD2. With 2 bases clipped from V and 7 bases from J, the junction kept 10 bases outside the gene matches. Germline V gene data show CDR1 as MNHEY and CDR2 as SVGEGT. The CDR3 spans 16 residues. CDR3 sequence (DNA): TGTGCCAGCAGTTACGCCCCGGCAGCGGGGGGTCATACGCAGTATTTT. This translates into CASSYAPAAGGHTQYF.